A selection of T cell receptor beta chains follows, all from one sample in a study of T cell responses to AZD1222 COVID-19 vaccine. Libraries were prepared by immunoSEQ multiplex PCR; TCRdb keeps only in-frame clonotypes and omits some of them. Among fewer than 150,000 clones listed, approximately 89% were seen once. The specimen was peripheral blood, collected on day 0 of AZD1222 vaccination. The receptors shown here come from an adult in good health. The CDR3 runs from the conserved cysteine through the conserved F or W. Each record gives: D gene, V gene, J gene, clone size, CDR3 DNA, CDR3 protein. D genes are given only for firm matches. For some rows the clone size is stated as once, few or many, or as a class when expanded; others skip it.

TRBD1	TRBV10-3	TRBJ2-1	.	TGTGCCATCAGACGGGACAGTTACAATGAGCAGTTCTTC	CAIRRDSYNEQFF
TRBD2	TRBV9	TRBJ2-2	.	TGTGCCAGCAGCGTTCAGGGAGGGGCTACGGGGGAGCTGTTTTTT	CASSVQGGATGELFF
TRBD1	TRBV5-4	TRBJ2-1	.	TGTGCCAGCAGCTTTAAAGGGACAGATAACAATGAGCAGTTCTTC	CASSFKGTDNNEQFF
.	TRBV25-1	TRBJ2-2	.	TGTGCCAGCAGTGAACGGGGTGGGAGAAGCACCGGGGAGCTGTTTTTT	CASSERGGRSTGELFF
.	TRBV4-1	TRBJ2-2	.	TGCGCCAGCAGCCATTTAGACAGCAACACCGGGGAGCTGTTTTTT	CASSHLDSNTGELFF
.	TRBV24-1	TRBJ2-5	.	TGTGCCACCAGTGATGACAGGCCGGTGGGGACCCAGTACTTC	CATSDDRPVGTQYF
.	TRBV11-2	TRBJ2-1	.	TGTGCCAGCAGCTCCATCGGTCCGCAGTTCTTC	CASSSIGPQFF
.	TRBV3-1/TRBV3-2	TRBJ1-6	.	TGTGCCAGCAGCCAAGTTACAGTGAGCTCCTATAATTCACCCCTCCACTTT	CASSQVTVSSYNSPLHF
TRBD1	TRBV30	TRBJ2-2	once	TGTGCCTGGAGTGTGGGACAGGGGGGAACCGGGGAGCTGTTTTTT	CAWSVGQGGTGELFF
.	TRBV4-2	TRBJ2-3	.	TGTGCCAGCAGCCAAGAGGCAGATACGCAGTATTTT	CASSQEADTQYF
.	TRBV5-5	TRBJ2-2	few	TGTGCCAGCAGCTTTAGTCAGAACACCGGGGAGCTGTTTTTT	CASSFSQNTGELFF
.	TRBV12-3/TRBV12-4	TRBJ1-6	.	TGTGCCAGCAGCAAAGATTCACCCCTCCACTTT	CASSKDSPLHF
.	TRBV6-1	TRBJ1-5	.	TGTGCCAGCAGTGAAGTCGGGACGTATAGCAATCAGCCCCAGCATTTT	CASSEVGTYSNQPQHF
.	TRBV21-1	TRBJ1-4	.	TGTGCCAGCAGCTGGGGAGTTGTATCAGTTGTTGGTGGAGAAAAACTGTTTTTT	CASSWGVVSVVGGEKLFF
.	TRBV4-1	TRBJ1-5	.	TGCGCCAGCAGCCAAGAGGTTGGCAGAAATCAGCCCCAGCATTTT	CASSQEVGRNQPQHF
TRBD2	TRBV7-9	TRBJ2-1	.	TGTGCCAGCAGCTTAGCGGGGCTAGCGGGGCAGTTCTTC	CASSLAGLAGQFF
.	TRBV7-8	TRBJ2-5	.	TGTGCCAGCAGCTTAGTGAGTTCCCAAGAGACCCAGTACTTC	CASSLVSSQETQYF
.	TRBV5-4	TRBJ2-7	.	TGTGCCAGCAGCTTGAACCTAGCGCCCTCCTACGAGCAGTACTTC	CASSLNLAPSYEQYF
.	TRBV6-5	TRBJ1-2	.	TGTGCCAGCACAGTAACAACTCGGGGGGTACGGGGCTACACCTTC	CASTVTTRGVRGYTF
.	TRBV6-5	TRBJ1-1	.	TGTGCCAGCCGGAACCAAGCGCGGAACACTGAAGCTTTCTTT	CASRNQARNTEAFF
TRBD2	TRBV5-1	TRBJ2-1	.	TGCGCCAGCAAGGCGGGAGGCTACAATGAGCAGTTCTTC	CASKAGGYNEQFF
.	TRBV4-1	TRBJ1-3	.	TGCGCCAGCAGCCAAGAAGTCTCTGGAAACACCATATATTTT	CASSQEVSGNTIYF
.	TRBV11-2	TRBJ2-5	.	TGTGCCAGCAGCTCACTCTCTGGGACATTCCTTTCGTACTTC	CASSSLSGTFLSYF
.	TRBV4-1	TRBJ1-3	.	TGCGCCAGCAGCCAAGAGAGGCGGAGCTCTGGAAACACCATATATTTT	CASSQERRSSGNTIYF
.	TRBV7-9	TRBJ1-2	.	TGTGCCAGCAGCTTAGATCCGGAGAGCTATGGCTACACCTTC	CASSLDPESYGYTF
.	TRBV11-2	TRBJ2-3	once	TGTGCCAGCAGCTTCCCCCCTGGGATGACCTCGAGCACAGATACGCAGTATTTT	CASSFPPGMTSSTDTQYF
.	TRBV30	TRBJ1-1	.	TGTGCCTGGAACCCAGTCCCGGGGGCGGTCAACACTGAAGCTTTCTTT	CAWNPVPGAVNTEAFF
.	TRBV29-1	TRBJ2-3	.	TGCAGCGTTCAGTTGGACAGCACTAGCACAGATACGCAGTATTTT	CSVQLDSTSTDTQYF
TRBD1	TRBV19	TRBJ2-1	once	TGTGCCAGTAGTCAGGACAGGGTTGCAAATGAGCAGTTCTTC	CASSQDRVANEQFF
.	TRBV5-8	TRBJ1-5	.	TGTGCCAGCAGCTTTGGGGTTACAGGGAGAAATCAGCCCCAGCATTTT	CASSFGVTGRNQPQHF
TRBD1	TRBV19	TRBJ2-7	.	TGTGCCAGTAGTACTGGGACAGCGAGCTCCTACGAGCAGTACTTC	CASSTGTASSYEQYF
TRBD1	TRBV5-1	TRBJ1-4	.	TGCGCCAGCAGCTATGGCGGACAGGGTAACGAAAAACTGTTTTTT	CASSYGGQGNEKLFF
.	TRBV27	TRBJ1-1	.	TGTGCCAGCAGTCCCACAGGGAACACTGAAGCTTTCTTT	CASSPTGNTEAFF
.	TRBV3-1/TRBV3-2	TRBJ2-7	.	TGTGCCAGCAGCCAAGAGGGGGTCGCAGTCGTGAGCCTCTACGAGCAGTACTTC	CASSQEGVAVVSLYEQYF
.	TRBV5-1	TRBJ2-3	.	TGCGCCAGCAGCTACGCGACAGAAACAGATACGCAGTATTTT	CASSYATETDTQYF
.	TRBV5-1	TRBJ2-7	.	TGCGCCAGCAGCTTAGAGACAGGAGACTACGAGCAGTACTTC	CASSLETGDYEQYF
.	TRBV6-2/TRBV6-3	TRBJ2-2	.	TGTGCCAGCAGTGGGCAGGTAGCCACCGGGGAGCTGTTTTTT	CASSGQVATGELFF
.	TRBV11-2	TRBJ2-5	.	TGTGCCAGCAGCCCGCCGGCTGGGGTGGAGGCCCAAGAGACCCAGTACTTC	CASSPPAGVEAQETQYF
TRBD2	TRBV2	TRBJ2-4	.	TGTGCCAGCAGTGATTTGGCTAGCGGGGCACAAAACATTCAGTACTTC	CASSDLASGAQNIQYF
.	TRBV2	TRBJ1-1	.	TGTGCCAGCAGATACCAGGGATTGGGCACTGAAGCTTTCTTT	CASRYQGLGTEAFF
.	TRBV11-3	TRBJ1-1	.	TGTGCCAGCCTGGTGGGCACTGAAGCTTTCTTT	CASLVGTEAFF
.	TRBV28	TRBJ2-3	once	TGTGCCAGCAGTATGGGCGGTCCTAGCACAGATACGCAGTATTTT	CASSMGGPSTDTQYF
.	TRBV6-1	TRBJ2-2	.	TGTGCCAGCAGTGAAGTAGACGGGGAGCTGTTTTTT	CASSEVDGELFF
.	TRBV5-3	TRBJ2-7	.	TGTGCCAGAAGCGCTAGGGACATTGCCTACGAGCAGTACTTC	CARSARDIAYEQYF